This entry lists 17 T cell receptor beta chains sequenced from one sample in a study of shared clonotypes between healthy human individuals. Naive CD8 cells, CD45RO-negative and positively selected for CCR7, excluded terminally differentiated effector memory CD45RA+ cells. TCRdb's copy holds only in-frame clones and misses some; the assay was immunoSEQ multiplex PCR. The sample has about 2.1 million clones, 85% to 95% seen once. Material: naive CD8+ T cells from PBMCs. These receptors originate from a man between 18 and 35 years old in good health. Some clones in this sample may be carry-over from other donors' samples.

The CDR3 region is CASSTVGEAGEQYF. Here the CDR3 DNA reads TGTGCCAGCAGTACCGTAGGGGAGGCTGGCGAGCAGTACTTC. The chain has TRBV28 and TRBJ2-7; TRBD2 might be the D (6 bases). V was pared by 5 bases and J by 6 bases, with 17 bases between. This CDR3 comprises 14 residues. Germline CDR1 MDHEN, CDR2 SYDVKM.

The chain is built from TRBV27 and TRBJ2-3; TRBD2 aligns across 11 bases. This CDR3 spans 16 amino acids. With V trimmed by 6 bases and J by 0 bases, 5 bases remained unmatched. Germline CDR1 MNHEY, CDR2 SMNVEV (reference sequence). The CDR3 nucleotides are TGTGCCAGCAGCACACTAGCGGGGGCTAGCACAGATACGCAGTATTTT. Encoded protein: CASSTLAGASTDTQYF.

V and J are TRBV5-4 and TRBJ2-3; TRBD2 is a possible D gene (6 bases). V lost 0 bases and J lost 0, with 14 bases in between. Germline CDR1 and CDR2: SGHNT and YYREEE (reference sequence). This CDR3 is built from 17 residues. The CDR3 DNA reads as TGTGCCAGCAGCTTGGCCGGGAGCGGGCGGAGCACAGATACGCAGTATTTT. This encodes CASSLAGSGRSTDTQYF.

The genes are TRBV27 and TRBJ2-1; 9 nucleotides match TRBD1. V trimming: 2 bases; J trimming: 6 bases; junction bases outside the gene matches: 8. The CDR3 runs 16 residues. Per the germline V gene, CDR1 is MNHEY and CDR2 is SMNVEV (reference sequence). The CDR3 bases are TGTGCCAGCAGTTTACCAACAGGGGGCGCCATCAATGAGCAGTTCTTC. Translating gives CASSLPTGGAINEQFF.

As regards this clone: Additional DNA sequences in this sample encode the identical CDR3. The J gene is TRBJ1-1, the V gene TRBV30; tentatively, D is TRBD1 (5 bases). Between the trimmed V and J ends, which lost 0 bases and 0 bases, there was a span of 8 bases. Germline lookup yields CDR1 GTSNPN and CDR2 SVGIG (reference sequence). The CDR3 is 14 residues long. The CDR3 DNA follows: TGTGCCTGGAGTGTAGGGGTTTTGAACACTGAAGCTTTCTTT. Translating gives CAWSVGVLNTEAFF.

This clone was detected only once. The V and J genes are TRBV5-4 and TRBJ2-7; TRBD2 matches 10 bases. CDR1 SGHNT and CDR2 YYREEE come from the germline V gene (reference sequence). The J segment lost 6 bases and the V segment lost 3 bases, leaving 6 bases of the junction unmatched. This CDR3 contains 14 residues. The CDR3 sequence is CASSSSGRASEQYF. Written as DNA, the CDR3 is TGTGCCAGCAGCTCAAGCGGGAGGGCCTCCGAGCAGTACTTC. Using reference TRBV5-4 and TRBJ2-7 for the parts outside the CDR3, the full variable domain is ETGVTQSPTHLIKTRGQQVTLRCSSQSGHNTVSWYQQALGQGPQFIFQYYREEENGRGNFPPRFSGLQFPNYSSELNVNALELDDSALYLCASSSSGRASEQYFGPGTRLTVT.

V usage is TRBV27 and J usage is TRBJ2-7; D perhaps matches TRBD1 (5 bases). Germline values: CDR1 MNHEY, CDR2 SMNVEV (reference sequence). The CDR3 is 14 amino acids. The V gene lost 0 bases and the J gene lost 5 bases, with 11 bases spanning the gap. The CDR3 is CASSLSRRGNEQYF. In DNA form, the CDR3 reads TGTGCCAGCAGTTTATCCCGAAGGGGTAACGAGCAGTACTTC.

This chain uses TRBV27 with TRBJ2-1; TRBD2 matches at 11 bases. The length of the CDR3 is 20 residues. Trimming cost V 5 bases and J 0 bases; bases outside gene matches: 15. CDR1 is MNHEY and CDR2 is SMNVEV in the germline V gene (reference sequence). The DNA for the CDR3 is TGTGCCAGCAGTCAACATGAGACTAGCGGGACCTTTAGCTCCTACAATGAGCAGTTCTTC. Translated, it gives CASSQHETSGTFSSYNEQFF.

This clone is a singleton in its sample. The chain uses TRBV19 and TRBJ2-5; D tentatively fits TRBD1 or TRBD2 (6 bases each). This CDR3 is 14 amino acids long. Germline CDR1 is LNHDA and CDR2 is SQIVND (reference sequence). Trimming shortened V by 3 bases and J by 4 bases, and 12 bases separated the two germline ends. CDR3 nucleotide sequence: TGTGCCAGTAGTATGCGCAGGGGAGGAGAGACCCAGTACTTC. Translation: CASSMRRGGETQYF.

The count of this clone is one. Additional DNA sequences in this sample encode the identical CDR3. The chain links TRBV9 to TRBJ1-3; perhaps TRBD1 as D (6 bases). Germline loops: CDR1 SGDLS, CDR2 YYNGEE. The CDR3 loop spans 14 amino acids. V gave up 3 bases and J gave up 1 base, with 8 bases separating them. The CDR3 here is CASSETGSGNTIYF. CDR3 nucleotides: TGTGCCAGCAGCGAGACAGGTTCTGGAAACACCATATATTTT.

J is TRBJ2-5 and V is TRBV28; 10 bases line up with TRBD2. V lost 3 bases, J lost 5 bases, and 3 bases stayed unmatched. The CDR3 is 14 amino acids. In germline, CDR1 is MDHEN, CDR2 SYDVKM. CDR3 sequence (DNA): TGTGCCAGCAGTTTCGGGACTAGCGAGGAGACCCAGTACTTC. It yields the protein CASSFGTSEETQYF. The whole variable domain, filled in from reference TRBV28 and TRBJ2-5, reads DVKVTQSSRYLVKRTGEKVFLECVQDMDHENMFWYRQDPGLGLRLIYFSYDVKMKEKGDIPEGYSVSREKKERFSLILESASTNQTSMYLCASSFGTSEETQYFGPGTRLLVL.

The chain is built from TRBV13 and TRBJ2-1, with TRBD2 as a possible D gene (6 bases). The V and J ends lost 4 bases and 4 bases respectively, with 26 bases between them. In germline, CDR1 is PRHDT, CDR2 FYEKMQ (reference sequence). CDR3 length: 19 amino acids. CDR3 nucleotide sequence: TGTGCCAGCAGCTCGGGACTGGTAGCGTTTGGGTATAATTACAATGAGCAGTTCTTC. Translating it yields CASSSGLVAFGYNYNEQFF. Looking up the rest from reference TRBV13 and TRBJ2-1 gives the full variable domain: AAGVIQSPRHLIKEKRETATLKCYPIPRHDTVYWYQQGPGQDPQFLISFYEKMQSDKGSIPDRFSAQQFSDYHSELNMSSLELGDSALYFCASSSGLVAFGYNYNEQFFGPGTRLTVL.

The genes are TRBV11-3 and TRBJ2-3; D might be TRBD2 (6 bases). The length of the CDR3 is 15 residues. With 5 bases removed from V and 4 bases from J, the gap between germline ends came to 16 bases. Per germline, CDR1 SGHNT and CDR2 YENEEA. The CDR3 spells CASSTFGGAADTQYF. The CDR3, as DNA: TGTGCCAGCAGCACATTTGGAGGGGCGGCAGATACGCAGTATTTT.

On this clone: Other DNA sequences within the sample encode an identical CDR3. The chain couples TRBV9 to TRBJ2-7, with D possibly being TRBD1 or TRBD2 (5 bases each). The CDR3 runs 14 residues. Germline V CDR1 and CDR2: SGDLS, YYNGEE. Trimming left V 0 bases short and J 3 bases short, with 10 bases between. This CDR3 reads CASSVGGTNYEQYF. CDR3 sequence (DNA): TGTGCCAGCAGCGTAGGAGGGACCAACTACGAGCAGTACTTC.

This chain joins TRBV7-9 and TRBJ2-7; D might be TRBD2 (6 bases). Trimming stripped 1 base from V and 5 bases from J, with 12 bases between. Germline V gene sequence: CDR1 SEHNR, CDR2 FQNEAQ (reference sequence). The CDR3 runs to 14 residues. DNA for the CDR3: TGTGCCAGCAGCTTAGGGGGAGGATGGGACGAGCAGTACTTC. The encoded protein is CASSLGGGWDEQYF.

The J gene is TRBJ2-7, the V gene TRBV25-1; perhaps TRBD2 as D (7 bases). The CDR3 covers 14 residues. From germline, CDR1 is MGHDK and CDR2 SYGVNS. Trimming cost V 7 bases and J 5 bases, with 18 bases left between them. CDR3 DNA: TGTGCCAGCACTAGTGGGGGGGCTCAGGACGAGCAGTACTTC. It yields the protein CASTSGGAQDEQYF.

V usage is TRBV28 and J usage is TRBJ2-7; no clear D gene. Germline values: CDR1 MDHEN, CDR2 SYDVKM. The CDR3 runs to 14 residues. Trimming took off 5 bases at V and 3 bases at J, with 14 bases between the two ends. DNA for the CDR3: TGTGCCAGCAGTAGGACGAGTACGGACTACGAGCAGTACTTC. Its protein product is CASSRTSTDYEQYF.